This is a list of T cell receptor beta chains from one sample in a study of vaccination and CD4 T cells after COVID-19. MiXCR was run by TCRdb on the PCR reads, yielding one entry per CDR3 protein. The sample gives some 29,000 distinct CDR3 sequences, approximately 51% of which show up once; 5.8% is in the top ten. Material: CD4+ T cells from blood, obtained about 7 months after SARS-CoV-2 vaccination. The source is a human donor who had recovered from COVID-19. Each CDR3 is given with its conserved first and last residue. D genes are given only for firm matches. Clone size is given for some rows only: seen once, a few or many times, or a class if the clone is expanded.

V gene: TRBV7-9; clone size: few; D gene: -; J gene: TRBJ2-5; CDR3 protein: CASTLGETQYF; CDR3 DNA: TGTGCCAGCACCTTAGGAGAGACCCAGTACTTC
V gene: TRBV12-3/TRBV12-4; clone size: -; D gene: TRBD1; J gene: TRBJ2-7; CDR3 protein: CASRNTGGSSYEQYF; CDR3 DNA: TGTGCCAGCAGGAATACAGGGGGGAGCTCCTACGAGCAGTACTTC
V gene: TRBV19; clone size: -; D gene: -; J gene: TRBJ1-2; CDR3 protein: CASSIGTGVYGYTF; CDR3 DNA: TGTGCCAGTAGTATTGGGACCGGGGTCTATGGCTACACCTTC
V gene: TRBV19; clone size: -; D gene: TRBD1; J gene: TRBJ1-5; CDR3 protein: CASNWGTGANQPQHF; CDR3 DNA: TGTGCCAGTAATTGGGGGACAGGGGCCAATCAGCCCCAGCATTTT
V gene: TRBV5-4; clone size: -; D gene: -; J gene: TRBJ2-2; CDR3 protein: CASSPTGLALGTGELFF; CDR3 DNA: TGTGCCAGCAGCCCCACGGGACTCGCATTGGGCACCGGGGAGCTGTTTTTT
V gene: TRBV7-9; clone size: -; D gene: TRBD2; J gene: TRBJ2-3; CDR3 protein: CASTLAGATDTQYF; CDR3 DNA: TGTGCCAGCACTTTAGCGGGAGCCACAGATACGCAGTATTTT
V gene: TRBV15; clone size: -; D gene: -; J gene: TRBJ1-1; CDR3 protein: CATSRPAVGPGKNTEAFF; CDR3 DNA: TGTGCCACCAGCAGGCCGGCGGTAGGGCCCGGAAAGAACACTGAAGCTTTCTTT
V gene: TRBV18; clone size: -; D gene: -; J gene: TRBJ1-6; CDR3 protein: CASDAGTSNSPLHF; CDR3 DNA: TGTGCCAGCGATGCAGGGACTTCTAATTCACCCCTCCACTTT
V gene: TRBV20-1; clone size: -; D gene: -; J gene: TRBJ2-5; CDR3 protein: CSAPRGYGQKQETQYF; CDR3 DNA: TGCAGTGCCCCTAGGGGGTACGGGCAGAAGCAAGAGACCCAGTACTTC
V gene: TRBV28; clone size: -; D gene: TRBD2; J gene: TRBJ2-7; CDR3 protein: CASSLGKRLAAEQYF; CDR3 DNA: TGTGCCAGCAGTTTAGGCAAGAGACTAGCGGCCGAGCAGTACTTC